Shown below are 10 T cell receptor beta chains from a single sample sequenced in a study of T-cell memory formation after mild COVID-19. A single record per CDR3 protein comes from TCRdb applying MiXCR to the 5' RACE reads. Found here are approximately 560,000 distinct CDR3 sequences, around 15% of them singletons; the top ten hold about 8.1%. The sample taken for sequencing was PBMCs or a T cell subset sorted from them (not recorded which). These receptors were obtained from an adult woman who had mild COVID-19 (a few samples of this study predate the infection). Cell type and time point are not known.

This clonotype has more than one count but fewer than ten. Written as DNA, the CDR3 is TGTGCCAGCAGTGAATCGGTGAAGCAAGAGACCCAGTACTTC. Protein sequence: CASSESVKQETQYF. V usage is TRBV25-1 and J usage is TRBJ2-5; D not certain. The CDR3 loop spans 14 amino acids. Trimming removed 1 base at V and 2 bases at J, with 8 bases between. Germline assignment: CDR1 MGHDK and CDR2 SYGVNS.

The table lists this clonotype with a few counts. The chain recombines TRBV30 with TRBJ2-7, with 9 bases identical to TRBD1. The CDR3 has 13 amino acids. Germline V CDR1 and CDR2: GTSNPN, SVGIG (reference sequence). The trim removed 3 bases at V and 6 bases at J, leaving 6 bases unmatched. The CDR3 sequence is CAWRTGGTAEQYF. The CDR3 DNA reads TGTGCCTGGAGGACAGGGGGGACGGCCGAGCAGTACTTC.

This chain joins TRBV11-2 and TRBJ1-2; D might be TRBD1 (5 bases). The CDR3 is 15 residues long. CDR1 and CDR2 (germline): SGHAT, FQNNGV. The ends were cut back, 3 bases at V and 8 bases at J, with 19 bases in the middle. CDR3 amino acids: CASSFILREPNGYTF. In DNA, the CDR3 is TGTGCCAGCAGCTTCATACTCAGGGAACCCAACGGCTACACCTTC. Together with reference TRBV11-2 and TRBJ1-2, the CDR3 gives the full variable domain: EAGVAQSPRYKIIEKRQSVAFWCNPISGHATLYWYQQILGQGPKLLIQFQNNGVVDDSQLPKDRFSAERLKGVDSTLKIQPAKLEDSAVYLCASSFILREPNGYTFGSGTRLTVV.

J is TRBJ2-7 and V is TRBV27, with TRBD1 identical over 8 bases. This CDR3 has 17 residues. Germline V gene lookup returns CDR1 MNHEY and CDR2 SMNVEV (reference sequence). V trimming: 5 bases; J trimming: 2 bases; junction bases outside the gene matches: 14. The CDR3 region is CASSNRTGSLRAYEQYF. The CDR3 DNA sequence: TGTGCCAGCAGTAACCGGACAGGGTCCCTTAGAGCCTACGAGCAGTACTTC.

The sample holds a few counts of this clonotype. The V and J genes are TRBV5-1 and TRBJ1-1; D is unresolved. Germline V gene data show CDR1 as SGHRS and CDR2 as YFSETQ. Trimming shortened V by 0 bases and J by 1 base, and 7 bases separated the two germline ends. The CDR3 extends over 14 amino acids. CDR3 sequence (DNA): TGCGCCAGCAGCTTGGCAGCCTCGAACACTGAAGCTTTCTTT. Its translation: CASSLAASNTEAFF.

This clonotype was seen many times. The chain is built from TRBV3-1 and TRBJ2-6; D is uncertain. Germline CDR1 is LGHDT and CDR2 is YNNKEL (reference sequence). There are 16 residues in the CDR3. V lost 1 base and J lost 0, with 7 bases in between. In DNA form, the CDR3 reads TGTGCCAGCAGCCAAGTCGTAGGCTCTGGGGCCAACGTCCTGACTTTC. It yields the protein CASSQVVGSGANVLTF. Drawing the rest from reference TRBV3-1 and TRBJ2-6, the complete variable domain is DTAVSQTPKYLVTQMGNDKSIKCEQNLGHDTMYWYKQDSKKFLKIMFSYNNKELIINETVPNRFSPKSPDKAHLNLHINSLELGDSAVYFCASSQVVGSGANVLTFGAGSRLTVL.

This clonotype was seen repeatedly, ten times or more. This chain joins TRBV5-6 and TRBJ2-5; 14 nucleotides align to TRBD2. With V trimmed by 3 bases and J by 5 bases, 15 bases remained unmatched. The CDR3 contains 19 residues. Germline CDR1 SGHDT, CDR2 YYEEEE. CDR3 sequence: CASSYGTSGSVGYGETQYF. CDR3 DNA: TGTGCCAGCAGCTATGGGACTAGCGGGAGCGTAGGTTATGGGGAGACCCAGTACTTC.

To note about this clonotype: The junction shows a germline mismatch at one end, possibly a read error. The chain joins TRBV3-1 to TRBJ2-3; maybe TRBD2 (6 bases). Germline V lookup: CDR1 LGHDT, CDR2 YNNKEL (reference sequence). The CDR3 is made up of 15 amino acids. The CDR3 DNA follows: TGTGCCAGGAGCCAGGAGGGCGCGGGCACAGATACGCAGTATTTT. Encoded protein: CARSQEGAGTDTQYF.

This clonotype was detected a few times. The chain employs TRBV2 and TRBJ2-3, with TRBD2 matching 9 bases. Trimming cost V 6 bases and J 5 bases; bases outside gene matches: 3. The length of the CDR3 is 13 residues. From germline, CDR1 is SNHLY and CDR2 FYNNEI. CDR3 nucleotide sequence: TGTGCCAGCAGGAGCGGGGGGATAGATACGCAGTATTTT. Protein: CASRSGGIDTQYF. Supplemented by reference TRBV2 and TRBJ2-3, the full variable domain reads EPEVTQTPSHQVTQMGQEVILRCVPISNHLYFYWYRQILGQKVEFLVSFYNNEISEKSEIFDDQFSVERPDGSNFTLKIRSTKLEDSAMYFCASRSGGIDTQYFGPGTRLTVL.

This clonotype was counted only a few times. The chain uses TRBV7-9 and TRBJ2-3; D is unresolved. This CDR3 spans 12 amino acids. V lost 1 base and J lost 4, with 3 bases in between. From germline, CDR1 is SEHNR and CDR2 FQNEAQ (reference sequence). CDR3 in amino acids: CASSLVSDTQYF. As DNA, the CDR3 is TGTGCCAGCAGCTTAGTTTCAGATACGCAGTATTTT. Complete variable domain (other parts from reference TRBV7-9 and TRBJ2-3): DTGVSQNPRHKITKRGQNVTFRCDPISEHNRLYWYRQTLGQGPEFLTYFQNEAQLEKSRLLSDRFSAERPKGSFSTLEIQRTEQGDSAMYLCASSLVSDTQYFGPGTRLTVL.